This TCR beta chain was recovered during a study of somatic mutations in cytotoxic T cells in rheumatoid arthritis. Study-level results: CD8+ clonality rose with age in rheumatoid arthritis patients, unlike in healthy controls. Within 8 of 65 patients, the single biggest CD8+ clone made up more than 20% of CD8+ cells.

Clones were sequenced by immunoSEQ multiplex PCR, and TCRdb holds only the in-frame ones, with some missing. The sample carries more than 6,000 clones, roughly three quarters recorded once. The V segment lost 3 bases and the J segment 2 bases; nucleotides outside the gene matches: 6. CDR3 length: 16 amino acids. Per germline, CDR1 MRHNA and CDR2 SNTAGT. Of note for this clone: Its antigen is not identified.

Among the healthy controls, all of them blood donors, the median age was approximately 61 years (range roughly 20-75) and 50% to 70% were female. After CD4+ and CD8+ cells were isolated by positive magnetic bead selection, their purity was checked by flow cytometry. The sequenced material came from CD8+ T cells sorted from blood. V is TRBV6-4 and J is TRBJ2-3, with 9 bases matching TRBD2. The receptor's source is a man between 40 and 49 years old in good health. CDR3: CASSDRAGGSTDTQYF. CDR3 sequence (DNA): TGTGCCAGCAGTGATAGAGCGGGAGGTTCCACAGATACGCAGTATTTT.